This T cell receptor (beta chain) was profiled in a study of cytomegalovirus exposure and HLA in healthy donors. Across the study: Samples from HLA-typed donors yielded about 85 million unique TCRs in an early data release. Study-wide findings and caveats: TCR beta chains numbering some 160 were designated cytomegalovirus-associated.

V lost 4 bases to trimming and J lost 4 bases; unmatched junction nucleotides: 5. The CDR3 contains 15 residues. Germline loops: CDR1 MGHRA, CDR2 YSYEKL. Turning to this clone: The antigen is not known.

The primer mix had 60 Vbeta and 13 Jbeta primers. The method was immunoSEQ multiplex PCR; TCRdb's version includes in-frame clones alone and lacks a portion of them. Here the sample spans about 130,000 clones, roughly 71% being singletons. The origin of this receptor is a woman aged 45 to 65 in good health and CMV-seropositive. The genes are TRBV4-1 and TRBJ2-5, with 11 bases aligning to TRBD2. The specimen was PBMCs. As DNA, the CDR3 is TGCGCCAGCAGCCTATTAGCGGGGGGGAGAGAGACCCAGTACTTC. It codes for CASSLLAGGRETQYF.